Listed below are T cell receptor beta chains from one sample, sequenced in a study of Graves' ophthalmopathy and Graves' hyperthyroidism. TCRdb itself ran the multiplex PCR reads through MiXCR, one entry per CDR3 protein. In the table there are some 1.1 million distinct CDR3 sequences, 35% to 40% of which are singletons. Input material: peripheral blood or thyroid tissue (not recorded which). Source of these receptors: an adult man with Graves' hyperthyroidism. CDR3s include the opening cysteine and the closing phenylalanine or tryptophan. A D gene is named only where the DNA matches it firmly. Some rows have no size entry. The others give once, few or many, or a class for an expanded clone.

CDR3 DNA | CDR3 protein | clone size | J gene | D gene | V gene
TGCAGCGTTGGGCGGAATTCTTACGAGCAGTACTTC | CSVGRNSYEQYF | many | TRBJ2-7 | . | TRBV29-1
TGCAGTGCTAGAACACCCTTAAACACTGAAGCTTTCTTT | CSARTPLNTEAFF | once | TRBJ1-1 | . | TRBV20-1
TGCAGTGCTAGAGCTCACAGGGGGCTTGGGGATGGCTACACCTTC | CSARAHRGLGDGYTF | many | TRBJ1-2 | TRBD1 | TRBV20-1
TGTGCCACCAGCAGTCCAGACAGGTTCAATCAGCCCCAGCATTTT | CATSSPDRFNQPQHF | . | TRBJ1-5 | . | TRBV15
TGTGCCAGTAGTATAACTTCGGGGGGATACGAGCAGTACTTC | CASSITSGGYEQYF | . | TRBJ2-7 | TRBD2 | TRBV19
TGTGCCAGCAGCGGCAAAGCTAGCAGCTACGAGCAGTACTTC | CASSGKASSYEQYF | many | TRBJ2-7 | . | TRBV7-8
TGTGCCAGCAGCTTGACCTCTTGGGCTGCTGAAGCTTTCTTT | CASSLTSWAAEAFF | many | TRBJ1-1 | . | TRBV7-3
TGTGCCAGCAGCTTAGCCGTCCGGTCGGATCAGCCCCAGCATTTT | CASSLAVRSDQPQHF | many | TRBJ1-5 | . | TRBV7-6
TGCAGCACGACACGGGGCGGGACTCGACACTACGAGCAGTACTTC | CSTTRGGTRHYEQYF | . | TRBJ2-7 | . | TRBV20-1
TGCAGTGCCCAGCGACAGGGTTCTAACACTGAAGCTTTCTTT | CSAQRQGSNTEAFF | . | TRBJ1-1 | TRBD1 | TRBV20-1
TGTGCCAGCAGTCATCTTGGGACCTATCTACACTTC | CASSHLGTYLHF | few | TRBJ2-7 | . | TRBV6-1
TGTGCCATCAGTTGGGACAGCAATCAGCCCCAGTACTTC | CAISWDSNQPQYF | . | TRBJ2-5 | TRBD1 | TRBV10-3
TGCAGGACAACCGGGACAGGTGACGTTGAGCAGTACTTC | CRTTGTGDVEQYF | many | TRBJ2-7 | TRBD1 | TRBV20-1
TGTGCCACCAGTGAGTACAGGGCCCAGAACCTCCACTTT | CATSEYRAQNLHF | . | TRBJ1-6 | . | TRBV24-1
TGTGCCACCAGCAGCCAAGCGGGAGGGTACGAGCAGTACTTC | CATSSQAGGYEQYF | . | TRBJ2-7 | TRBD2 | TRBV15
TGTGCCAGCACCACAGGGACCGCTAATGAAAAACTGTTTTTT | CASTTGTANEKLFF | many | TRBJ1-4 | . | TRBV12-3/TRBV12-4
TGTGCCAGCAGCACCCGGGACCCTCCCTACGAGCAGTACTTC | CASSTRDPPYEQYF | . | TRBJ2-7 | . | TRBV7-8
TGCAGTGCTAGGGAAACAGGGGGCAAGGAGACCCAGTACTTC | CSARETGGKETQYF | many | TRBJ2-5 | TRBD1 | TRBV20-1
TGTGCCAGCAGTGAACCCCCTAGACCGCCCCATCATTTT | CASSEPPRPPHHF | . | TRBJ1-5 | . | TRBV28
TGTGCCAGCAGACCACAGGAGACTATGAACACTGAAGCTTTCTTT | CASRPQETMNTEAFF | . | TRBJ1-1 | . | TRBV7-2
TGTGCCAGCAGCGTAGCCAGGGGAACCGGGGAGCTGTTTTTT | CASSVARGTGELFF | . | TRBJ2-2 | . | TRBV9
TGTGCCTGGAGGGGCCAGGGTTCGGGCTATGGCTACACCTTC | CAWRGQGSGYGYTF | . | TRBJ1-2 | . | TRBV30
TGTGCCAGCAAGCGTCGTGGGGGAGGGGAGAGCTCCTACGAGCAGTACTTC | CASKRRGGGESSYEQYF | few | TRBJ2-7 | TRBD2 | TRBV12-3/TRBV12-4
TGCGCCAGCAGCTCTACAGGGGGAGGGGAGCTGTTTTTT | CASSSTGGGELFF | few | TRBJ2-2 | TRBD1 | TRBV5-1
TGTGCCATCAGTGAGACGGCAGGGGAAAACACTGAAGCTTTCTTT | CAISETAGENTEAFF | few | TRBJ1-1 | . | TRBV10-3
TGTGCCAGCAAGAAGGGGGCCTACCAAGAGACCCAGTACTTC | CASKKGAYQETQYF | few | TRBJ2-5 | TRBD1 | TRBV12-3/TRBV12-4
TGTGCCAGCAGTGAAGGCGGGGGTTCCACGAACACCGGGGAGCTGTTTTTT | CASSEGGGSTNTGELFF | . | TRBJ2-2 | TRBD2 | TRBV25-1
TGTGCCAGTAGTATAGATGGCAGAGGCTATGGCTACACCTTC | CASSIDGRGYGYTF | . | TRBJ1-2 | . | TRBV19
TGCGCCAGCAGCTTCTCCTCTTTCGCTTACTATGGCTACACCTTC | CASSFSSFAYYGYTF | many | TRBJ1-2 | . | TRBV5-1
TGTGCCTGGAGTGTAAGGTTCACTGAAGCTTTCTTT | CAWSVRFTEAFF | . | TRBJ1-1 | . | TRBV30
TGCAGCGTCGTCACCAGGGGGGTGAACTATGGCTACACCTTC | CSVVTRGVNYGYTF | . | TRBJ1-2 | TRBD1 | TRBV29-1
TGCGCCAGCAGTGATCAGGGAGACCCTGGCTACACCTTC | CASSDQGDPGYTF | . | TRBJ1-2 | . | TRBV10-2
TGTGCCAGCAGCTCCAGCACGTCCCAGCATTTT | CASSSSTSQHF | few | TRBJ1-5 | . | TRBV7-9
TGTGCCATCAGTCGACAGGGGGAAAACACTGAAGCTTTCTTT | CAISRQGENTEAFF | many | TRBJ1-1 | TRBD1 | TRBV10-3
TGTGCCATCAGAGAGGCAGGGCTTCGTTCACCCCTCCACTTT | CAIREAGLRSPLHF | . | TRBJ1-6 | . | TRBV10-3
TGCAGCGTTGAAGTTAGCGGGCTGGGCCAAAGTGAAGCTTTCTTT | CSVEVSGLGQSEAFF | . | TRBJ1-1 | . | TRBV29-1
TGCGCCAGCAGCCAAGATCCGTCTCGACAGGCTGATGGCTACACCTTC | CASSQDPSRQADGYTF | many | TRBJ1-2 | . | TRBV4-1
TGTGCCAGCAGCGAAAGCGAGACCCAGTACTTC | CASSESETQYF | many | TRBJ2-5 | . | TRBV10-2
TGTGCCACCTCGGGACCAGCCTACGAGCAGTACTTC | CATSGPAYEQYF | many | TRBJ2-7 | . | TRBV10-3
TGTGCCATCAGTTTATTTTCCCCCGGCTATGGCTACACCTTC | CAISLFSPGYGYTF | . | TRBJ1-2 | . | TRBV28
TGTGCCAGCAGCGTAGGGAGGGGGTTTATCGGCGAGCAGTACTTC | CASSVGRGFIGEQYF | many | TRBJ2-7 | . | TRBV9
TGTGCCAGCAGCCAGAGATCGGATACGCAGTATTTT | CASSQRSDTQYF | . | TRBJ2-3 | . | TRBV7-2
TGTGCCAGCAGATCCGGGACAGGGGTGGCTTTCTTT | CASRSGTGVAFF | . | TRBJ1-1 | TRBD1 | TRBV7-2
TGTGCCAGCAGTGAGGAGACAGGGAGGTACCAAGAGACCCAGCATTTT | CASSEETGRYQETQHF | . | TRBJ1-5 | TRBD1 | TRBV2
TGTGCCACCAGCAGCGGACAGGGCGGCGGTCAGCCCCAGCATTTT | CATSSGQGGGQPQHF | . | TRBJ1-5 | TRBD1 | TRBV15
TGTGCCAGCAGTGACGACAGTTGGGGGGCGCCTCAGCCCCAGCATTTT | CASSDDSWGAPQPQHF | . | TRBJ1-5 | . | TRBV6-5
TGTGCCAGCAGTCGTACGTGGGCTAGCACTGAAGCTTTCTTT | CASSRTWASTEAFF | few | TRBJ1-1 | . | TRBV2
TGTGCCAGCAGCTTTCAAGACCTCTATGGCTACACCTTC | CASSFQDLYGYTF | . | TRBJ1-2 | . | TRBV7-2